This TCR beta chain was recorded in a study of T cells after yellow fever vaccination. Study in general: For low cell numbers, libraries were made with SMART-Seq v4 Ultra Low Input.

Study-level findings and limits: Among primary-vaccination clones, most reappeared after the booster, at 96% for CD4 and around 90% for CD8. From the bulk population, abundant clonotypes could contaminate and appear within FACS-sorted repertoires.

A word on this clonotype: Antigen: not known.

Template switching by 5'RACE produced TCR cDNA, adding a universal primer site and UMIs. From the 5' RACE reads, TCRdb called clonotypes with MiXCR, one entry per CDR3 protein. The sample carries 200,000 to 300,000 distinct CDR3 sequences, 13% recorded once. This clonotype originated in a man younger than 40 who received the YFV17D yellow fever vaccine. The sequencing used CD4+ T cells sorted from PBMCs, collected 45 days after the yellow fever booster vaccination.

This CDR3 reads CSLRRGNTDTQYF. DNA of the CDR3: TGCAGTCTTCGTAGGGGCAACACAGATACGCAGTATTTT. The genes are TRBV20-1 and TRBJ2-3; D may be TRBD1 (5 bases). The CDR3 sequence is 13 residues long. In germline, CDR1 is DFQATT, CDR2 SNEGSKA (reference sequence). V lost 8 bases and J lost 2, with 14 bases in between.